The entry that follows covers one T cell receptor beta chain sequence. The antigen is undetermined. V lost 1 base and J lost 4, with 11 bases in between. The CDR3 is 15 residues long. CDR1 MNHNY and CDR2 SVGAGI come from the germline V gene (reference sequence). Some clones are missing from TCRdb's copy, which holds only in-frame ones; the method was immunoSEQ multiplex PCR. The table includes 150,000 to 200,000 clones, almost 95% detected once. The sample originates from a study of T cell responses to AZD1222 COVID-19 vaccine. Broader study findings: Samples come after the peak T cell response, not at day 14. Seropositive AZD1222 recipients at baseline numbered only 6 or 7. Among the donors, most were white British and more were female, and clonal diversity was possibly underestimated. In the spike-specific TCR repertoire, nearly half reportedly target unmutated variant regions.

Source: peripheral blood, taken on day 0 of AZD1222 vaccination. The chain carries TRBV6-6 and TRBJ1-5, with D maybe TRBD1 (5 bases). The receptor comes from an adult in good health. The CDR3 DNA is TGTGCCAGCAGTTACTGGGACTCTGTAAATCAGCCCCAGCATTTT. Residues: CASSYWDSVNQPQHF.